This T cell receptor beta chain stems from a study of blood T cell repertoires in COVID-19. Study as a whole: PBMCs, B-cell-depleted T cells, or T cells were the source of the cDNA or gDNA that made up the material.

Ages ranged from roughly 18 to 100 years, with residence in approximately 25 US areas. Grouping used clinical history reported by participants in a survey and questionnaire. The trim removed 5 bases at V and 2 bases at J, leaving 3 bases unmatched. CDR1 and CDR2 (germline): LGHNA, YSLEER. The CDR3 length is 14 residues. In the original analysis: Reference gene primer amplification yielded estimated nucleated cell counts. Method: immunoSEQ multiplex PCR; TCRdb's copy keeps in-frame clones and lacks some. The V and J calls and clone size come from that table; D and trimming were worked out from the DNA. Here the sample spans around 310,000 clones, around 91% being singletons.

The chain employs TRBV4-3 and TRBJ1-2; 9 bases match TRBD1. The sequence was collected from a woman aged 40 to 50 who had recovered from COVID-19. Sequenced material: PBMCs or T cells enriched from blood (not recorded which). CDR3 DNA sequence: TGCGCCAGCAGCTTCGGACAGGGGAACTATGGCTACACCTTC. The encoded protein is CASSFGQGNYGYTF.